A few counts support the clone carrying this T cell receptor beta chain. The sample comes from a study of Graves' ophthalmopathy and Graves' hyperthyroidism. This CDR3 has 15 amino acids. Trimming shortened V by 2 bases and J by 4 bases, and 14 bases separated the two germline ends. Germline V gives CDR1 LNHDA, CDR2 SQIVND (reference sequence). RNA transcripts provided the template for amplifying TCR beta CDR3 regions. HTBI primers were employed in first-round RT-PCR, then a second-round multiplex PCR followed. TCRdb independently ran MiXCR on the multiplex PCR reads; one entry per CDR3 protein. The sample records approximately 640,000 distinct CDR3 sequences, 35% to 50% being singletons.

This clonotype was obtained from an adult man with Graves' ophthalmopathy. This chain links TRBV19 with TRBJ1-2, with D uncertain. The sample comprised peripheral blood. In nucleotides, the CDR3 is TGTGCCAGTAGTATAAACTACCGATCCGCCTATGGCTACACCTTC. This encodes CASSINYRSAYGYTF.